The rows below give T cell receptor beta chains drawn from one sample of a study of blood T cell repertoires in COVID-19. Sequencing used immunoSEQ multiplex PCR; TCRdb keeps in-frame clones, though not all of them. The sample includes about 94,000 clones, 80% to 90% of them seen just once. Sample: peripheral blood. The receptors come from a human donor with acute or convalescent COVID-19. The donor label of this sample is uncertain. Each CDR3 is given with its conserved first and last residue. A D gene is named only where the DNA matches it firmly. Clone size is shown for a subset of rows, as once, few, many or a class of expanded clone.

NA,TRBV28,TRBJ1-1,NA,CASGSPGKAKWGTEAFF,TGTGCCAGCGGCTCGCCCGGGAAGGCCAAGTGGGGCACTGAAGCTTTCTTT
NA,TRBV11-3,TRBJ2-3,TRBD1,CASSLRRQGWEDTQYF,TGTGCCAGCAGCTTAAGGAGACAGGGGTGGGAAGATACGCAGTATTTT
NA,TRBV5-1,TRBJ2-2,NA,CASSPDPGQLNTGELFF,TGCGCCAGCAGCCCCGACCCCGGACAGCTGAACACCGGGGAGCTGTTTTTT
NA,TRBV2,TRBJ1-4,NA,CASRGDSRGGKLFF,TGTGCCAGCAGAGGCGACAGTAGGGGAGGAAAACTGTTTTTT
NA,TRBV7-9,TRBJ2-3,TRBD1,CASSLPGGSTDTQYF,TGTGCCAGCAGCTTACCAGGGGGTAGCACAGATACGCAGTATTTT
NA,TRBV7-2,TRBJ1-2,TRBD1,CASSRDRVGYGYTF,TGTGCCAGCAGCCGGGACAGGGTGGGCTATGGCTACACCTTC
NA,TRBV7-8,TRBJ2-7,TRBD2,CASSARGGPSYEQYF,TGTGCCAGCAGCGCCCGCGGGGGGCCTTCCTACGAGCAGTACTTC
NA,TRBV27,TRBJ1-6,NA,CASSFPVPNSPLHF,TGTGCCAGCAGTTTTCCCGTTCCTAATTCACCCCTCCACTTT
once,TRBV18,TRBJ1-1,TRBD1,CASSPSTGGTEAFF,TGTGCCAGCTCACCTTCGACAGGGGGTACTGAAGCTTTCTTT
once,TRBV5-4,TRBJ1-5,TRBD1,CASSLGGQGSNQPQHF,TGTGCCAGCAGCTTGGGGGGACAGGGAAGCAATCAGCCCCAGCATTTT
NA,TRBV5-1,TRBJ2-1,TRBD2,CASSSLDGGAYEQFF,TGCGCCAGCAGCTCACTTGACGGGGGGGCGTATGAGCAGTTCTTC
NA,TRBV7-2,TRBJ2-1,TRBD2,CASSLVSGGSTYNEQFF,TGTGCCAGCAGCTTAGTGAGCGGGGGGTCCACCTACAATGAGCAGTTCTTC
NA,TRBV6-2/TRBV6-3,TRBJ2-1,NA,CASSYSTGYFSRAEQFF,TGTGCCAGCAGTTACTCCACAGGTTATTTTTCCCGGGCTGAGCAGTTCTTC
NA,TRBV6-5,TRBJ2-7,NA,CASRDSSIVYEQYF,TGTGCCAGCAGGGACAGTTCTATCGTCTACGAGCAGTACTTC
NA,TRBV7-9,TRBJ2-1,TRBD2,CASSALAGEQFF,TGTGCCAGCAGCGCACTAGCGGGGGAGCAGTTCTTC
NA,TRBV4-2,TRBJ2-3,TRBD2,CASSKEGLAGLSTDTQYF,TGTGCCAGCAGCAAAGAGGGACTAGCGGGACTTAGCACAGATACGCAGTATTTT
NA,TRBV6-5,TRBJ2-7,TRBD1,CASTGTGGGEQYF,TGTGCCAGCACCGGGACAGGGGGCGGCGAGCAGTACTTC
NA,TRBV6-5,TRBJ2-2,NA,CASSYGSGYTGELFF,TGTGCCAGCAGTTACGGCAGCGGATACACCGGGGAGCTGTTTTTT
NA,TRBV4-2,TRBJ1-1,NA,CASSQSEVRRVNTEAFF,TGTGCCAGCAGCCAATCGGAGGTTAGGAGGGTGAACACTGAAGCTTTCTTT
NA,TRBV7-9,TRBJ1-4,NA,CASSFAGSEKLFF,TGTGCCAGCAGCTTCGCAGGCAGTGAAAAACTGTTTTTT
NA,TRBV6-5,TRBJ2-2,TRBD1,CASSSHRGAGELFF,TGTGCCAGCAGTTCGCACAGGGGTGCCGGGGAGCTGTTTTTT
NA,TRBV2,TRBJ1-4,NA,CASSRGPGNEKLFF,TGTGCCAGCAGCAGGGGTCCCGGGAATGAAAAACTGTTTTTT
NA,TRBV30,TRBJ2-7,NA,CAWSQLVTGEQYF,TGTGCCTGGAGCCAACTAGTGACTGGCGAGCAGTACTTC
NA,TRBV7-2,TRBJ2-1,NA,CASSLASASQYNEQFF,TGTGCCAGCAGCTTAGCGTCGGCTAGCCAATACAATGAGCAGTTCTTC
few,TRBV9,TRBJ1-1,NA,CASSAGVRAEAFF,TGTGCCAGCAGCGCAGGGGTACGGGCTGAAGCTTTCTTT
NA,TRBV5-5,TRBJ2-7,NA,CASSLEPGNSYEQYF,TGTGCCAGCAGCTTGGAACCGGGGAACTCCTACGAGCAGTACTTC
NA,TRBV6-5,TRBJ1-5,TRBD1,CASGQAHQPQHF,TGTGCCAGCGGACAGGCCCATCAGCCCCAGCATTTT
once,TRBV12-3/TRBV12-4,TRBJ1-2,NA,CASSLSRAGYTF,TGTGCCAGCAGTTTAAGCAGGGCTGGCTACACCTTC
NA,TRBV27,TRBJ1-5,NA,CASSLSRPGVQPQHF,TGTGCCAGCAGTTTATCTAGGCCCGGGGTTCAGCCCCAGCATTTT
NA,TRBV10-3,TRBJ1-1,NA,CAISDWDLGGTEAFF,TGTGCCATCAGTGACTGGGACTTAGGTGGCACTGAAGCTTTCTTT
NA,TRBV4-1,TRBJ2-3,TRBD1,CASSQDNAGSNRGRRDTQYF,TGCGCCAGCAGCCAAGACAATGCGGGGTCGAACAGGGGGAGGAGAGATACGCAGTATTTT
NA,TRBV28,TRBJ1-2,TRBD1,CASSSNRGWYGYTF,TGTGCCAGCAGTTCGAACAGGGGTTGGTATGGCTACACCTTC
NA,TRBV11-2,TRBJ1-3,NA,CASSFGLSTGNTIYF,TGTGCCAGCAGCTTCGGACTGAGTACGGGAAACACCATATATTTT
NA,TRBV28,TRBJ2-7,TRBD2,CASSSLGLAQSYEQYF,TGTGCCAGCAGTTCCTTGGGACTAGCTCAATCCTACGAGCAGTACTTC
once,TRBV4-3,TRBJ1-2,TRBD1,CASSQDQGVGGYTF,TGCGCCAGCAGCCAAGATCAGGGGGTAGGCGGCTACACCTTC
NA,TRBV18,TRBJ2-1,TRBD2,CASSPPGLAGWNEQFF,TGTGCCAGCTCACCACCGGGACTAGCGGGGTGGAATGAGCAGTTCTTC
NA,TRBV11-1,TRBJ2-3,NA,CASSFTADTQYF,TGTGCCAGCAGCTTTACGGCAGATACGCAGTATTTT
NA,TRBV6-1,TRBJ1-3,NA,CASSERRVSGNTIYF,TGTGCCAGCAGTGAACGCAGGGTCTCTGGAAACACCATATATTTT
NA,TRBV12-5,TRBJ2-6,TRBD1,CASGLTDRGPNLPGANVLTF,TGTGCTAGTGGTTTGACCGACAGGGGGCCGAACCTACCTGGGGCCAACGTCCTGACTTTC
NA,TRBV19,TRBJ1-2,NA,CASSPYRVDGYTF,TGTGCCAGTAGTCCTTACAGGGTTGACGGCTACACCTTC
NA,TRBV5-6,TRBJ1-4,TRBD1,CASNNRLTGEEKLFF,TGTGCCAGCAACAATAGATTGACAGGGGAGGAAAAACTGTTTTTT
NA,TRBV9,TRBJ2-3,NA,CASSVRQSSTDTQYF,TGTGCCAGCAGCGTAAGACAGTCTAGCACAGATACGCAGTATTTT
NA,TRBV11-2,TRBJ2-7,TRBD2,CASSLGLRGLAFEQYF,TGTGCCAGCAGCTTAGGTCTCCGAGGACTAGCTTTCGAGCAGTACTTC
NA,TRBV11-2,TRBJ2-5,TRBD2,CASSLTSGEETQYF,TGTGCCAGCAGCTTAACTAGCGGAGAAGAGACCCAGTACTTC
NA,TRBV27,TRBJ2-7,NA,CASTGQYEQYF,TGTGCCAGCACAGGGCAGTACGAGCAGTACTTC
NA,TRBV28,TRBJ1-5,TRBD1,CASTPGQYSNQPQHF,TGTGCCAGCACTCCGGGACAGTATAGCAATCAGCCCCAGCATTTT
NA,TRBV5-1,TRBJ1-1,TRBD1,CASSQGTGPGTEAFF,TGCGCCAGCAGCCAAGGGACAGGGCCGGGTACTGAAGCTTTCTTT
NA,TRBV28,TRBJ2-5,NA,CASSLHTTGETQYF,TGTGCCAGCAGTTTACACACCACGGGGGAGACCCAGTACTTC
NA,TRBV2,TRBJ1-4,NA,CASSGGSGYEKLFF,TGTGCCAGCAGTGGGGGCAGTGGTTATGAAAAACTGTTTTTT
NA,TRBV28,TRBJ2-7,NA,CASSSMGAGGPYEQYF,TGTGCCAGCAGTTCCATGGGGGCAGGGGGGCCCTACGAGCAGTACTTC
NA,TRBV2,TRBJ2-3,TRBD1,CASSQRDRGTDTQYF,TGTGCCAGCAGTCAACGGGACAGGGGGACAGATACGCAGTATTTT